This is a list of T cell receptor beta chains from one sample in a study of blood T cell repertoires in COVID-19. Generated by immunoSEQ multiplex PCR, the TCRdb table keeps only in-frame clones and is missing some. The table records fewer than 250,000 clones, about 80% of them present only once. Sequenced: peripheral blood. These receptor sequences come from a man aged 60 to 69 with acute or convalescent COVID-19. CDR3s include the opening cysteine and the closing phenylalanine or tryptophan. The order of the fields is V gene, J gene, clone size, CDR3 protein. Size values are once, few and many counts, or a class for expanded clones, and some rows have none.

V gene: TRBV7-3; J gene: TRBJ2-1; clone size: -; CDR3 protein: CASSPWTGSPNEQFF
V gene: TRBV29-1; J gene: TRBJ2-5; clone size: -; CDR3 protein: CSVVQIGSQETQYF
V gene: TRBV21-1; J gene: TRBJ1-1; clone size: -; CDR3 protein: CASGEGGSRTEAFF
V gene: TRBV6-5; J gene: TRBJ1-4; clone size: -; CDR3 protein: CASSQRGTNEKLFF
V gene: TRBV24-1; J gene: TRBJ2-4; clone size: -; CDR3 protein: CATSDSGTGYNIQYF
V gene: TRBV7-9; J gene: TRBJ2-1; clone size: -; CDR3 protein: CASRTGGPHEQFF
V gene: TRBV5-1; J gene: TRBJ1-2; clone size: -; CDR3 protein: CASGLGQGVVDYGYTF
V gene: TRBV6-2/TRBV6-3; J gene: TRBJ2-7; clone size: -; CDR3 protein: CASSPGQAASYEQYF
V gene: TRBV7-2; J gene: TRBJ2-7; clone size: once; CDR3 protein: CASSLRRTSTYEQYF
V gene: TRBV5-1; J gene: TRBJ1-2; clone size: -; CDR3 protein: CASSSSPRDRAYGYTF
V gene: TRBV29-1; J gene: TRBJ1-3; clone size: -; CDR3 protein: CSVDGTGAGNTIYF
V gene: TRBV29-1; J gene: TRBJ2-1; clone size: -; CDR3 protein: CSVGEEAGGREQFF
V gene: TRBV6-2/TRBV6-3; J gene: TRBJ2-4; clone size: -; CDR3 protein: CASSYSVAPLAKNIQYF
V gene: TRBV7-6; J gene: TRBJ1-1; clone size: -; CDR3 protein: CASSRQRGYTEAFF
V gene: TRBV5-4; J gene: TRBJ2-5; clone size: -; CDR3 protein: CASSLDSQETQYF
V gene: TRBV6-2/TRBV6-3; J gene: TRBJ2-3; clone size: -; CDR3 protein: CASSYLISGRALDTQYF
V gene: TRBV29-1; J gene: TRBJ2-1; clone size: -; CDR3 protein: CSVEDGVGGFAYNEQFF
V gene: TRBV5-1; J gene: TRBJ1-5; clone size: -; CDR3 protein: CASSLGETGNSNQPQHF
V gene: TRBV6-5; J gene: TRBJ1-2; clone size: -; CDR3 protein: CASSPTGNYGYTF
V gene: TRBV9; J gene: TRBJ1-1; clone size: -; CDR3 protein: CASSVGQGESEAFF
V gene: TRBV23-1; J gene: TRBJ2-5; clone size: -; CDR3 protein: CASSSTSAETQYF
V gene: TRBV25-1; J gene: TRBJ1-1; clone size: -; CDR3 protein: CASGEGWTEAFF
V gene: TRBV7-2; J gene: TRBJ1-2; clone size: few; CDR3 protein: CASSEDRVGGYTF
V gene: TRBV7-9; J gene: TRBJ2-1; clone size: -; CDR3 protein: CAGGTGLNEQFF
V gene: TRBV7-7; J gene: TRBJ2-3; clone size: -; CDR3 protein: CASSQSLASDTQYF
V gene: TRBV7-2; J gene: TRBJ1-3; clone size: -; CDR3 protein: CASSTGQGGNTIYF